The sequence of this T cell receptor (beta chain) was determined in a study of CD8 T cells in ankylosing spondylitis. Generation of TCR beta libraries employed quantitative 5'-RACE incorporating molecular barcodes. TCRdb re-called the 5' RACE reads through MiXCR, storing one row per CDR3 protein. Counted here are about 480,000 distinct CDR3 sequences, roughly 18% occurring once; the ten biggest clones make up 1%. A note on this clonotype: The antigen remains unidentified.

Trimming removed 4 bases from V and 1 base from J; junction bases left unmatched: 12. CDR3 length: 20 amino acids. The germline V gene encodes CDR1 SGHRS and CDR2 YFSETQ. Study outcomes and limitations: A TCR beta motif of about 8 highly homologous variants appeared characteristic of ankylosing spondylitis blood. The clones that were linked to disease were reported to be significantly enriched in matched synovial fluid samples from ankylosing spondylitis patients.

This receptor was identified in a male donor with ankylosing spondylitis. V usage is TRBV5-1 and J usage is TRBJ2-1, with TRBD2 matching over 15 bases. The sequencing sample was made of blood, either unsorted or a sorted T cell fraction (not recorded which). Here the CDR3 reads CASSAGTSGGKGRSYNEQFF. The CDR3 DNA reads as TGCGCCAGCAGCGCCGGGACTAGCGGGGGGAAGGGTCGGTCCTACAATGAGCAGTTCTTC.